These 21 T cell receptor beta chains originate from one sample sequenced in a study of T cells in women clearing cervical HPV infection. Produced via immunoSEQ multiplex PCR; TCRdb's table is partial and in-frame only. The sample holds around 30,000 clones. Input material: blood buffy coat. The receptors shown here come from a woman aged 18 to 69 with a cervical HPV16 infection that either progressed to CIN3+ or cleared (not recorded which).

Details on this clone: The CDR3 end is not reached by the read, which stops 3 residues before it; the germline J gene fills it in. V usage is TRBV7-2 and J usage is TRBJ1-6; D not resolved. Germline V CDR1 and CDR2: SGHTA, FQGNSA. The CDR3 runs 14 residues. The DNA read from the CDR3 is TGTGCCAGCAGCTTAGCGCGGCCACCCGAGTCC. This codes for CASSLARPPES. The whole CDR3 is CASSLARPPESLHF.

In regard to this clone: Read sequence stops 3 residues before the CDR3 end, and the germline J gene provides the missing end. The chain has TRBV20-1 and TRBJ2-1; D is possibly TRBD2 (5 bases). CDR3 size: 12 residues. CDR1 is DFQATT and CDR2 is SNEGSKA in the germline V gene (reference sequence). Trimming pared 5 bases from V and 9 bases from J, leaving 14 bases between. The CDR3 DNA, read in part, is TGCAGTGCTCGGACTCCCGGCACTGAG. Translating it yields CSARTPGTE. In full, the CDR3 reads CSARTPGTEQFF.

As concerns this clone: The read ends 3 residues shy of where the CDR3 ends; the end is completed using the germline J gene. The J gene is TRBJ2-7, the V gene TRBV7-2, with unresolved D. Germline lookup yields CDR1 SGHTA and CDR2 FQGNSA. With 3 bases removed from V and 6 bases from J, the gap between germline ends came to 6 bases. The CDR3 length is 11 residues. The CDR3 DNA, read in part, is TGTGCCAGCAGCTTCCGGTCCGAG. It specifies CASSFRSE. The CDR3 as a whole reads CASSFRSEQYF.

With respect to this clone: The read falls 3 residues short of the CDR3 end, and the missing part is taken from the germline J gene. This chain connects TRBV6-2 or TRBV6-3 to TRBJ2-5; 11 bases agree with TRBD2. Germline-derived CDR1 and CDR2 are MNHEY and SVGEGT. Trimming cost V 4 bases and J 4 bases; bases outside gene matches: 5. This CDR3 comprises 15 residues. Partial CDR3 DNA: TGTGCCAGCAGTTCGGGACTAGCGGAAACAGAGACC. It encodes CASSSGLAETET. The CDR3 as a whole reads CASSSGLAETETQYF.

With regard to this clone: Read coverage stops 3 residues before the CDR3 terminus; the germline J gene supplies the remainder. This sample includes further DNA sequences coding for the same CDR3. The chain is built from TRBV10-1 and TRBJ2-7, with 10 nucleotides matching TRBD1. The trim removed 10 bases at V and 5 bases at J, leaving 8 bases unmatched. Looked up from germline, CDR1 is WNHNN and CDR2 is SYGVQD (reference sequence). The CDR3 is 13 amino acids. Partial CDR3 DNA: TGCGCCACAAACCGGGGACAGGGGAACGAG. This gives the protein CATNRGQGNE. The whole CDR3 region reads CATNRGQGNEQYF.

Incomplete CDR3 DNA: TGTGCCAGCAGCCCCCACAGGGGAACTAATGAAAAA. Translation: CASSPHRGTNEK. The entire CDR3 protein reads CASSPHRGTNEKLFF. The genes are TRBV7-2 and TRBJ1-4; 7 bases agree with TRBD1. The read is 3 residues too short to cover the CDR3 end, so that end is filled in from the germline J gene. Unmatched junction bases numbered 4, after V lost 5 bases and J lost 1 base. The germline CDR1 and CDR2 sequences are SGHTA and FQGNSA. The CDR3 runs to 15 residues.

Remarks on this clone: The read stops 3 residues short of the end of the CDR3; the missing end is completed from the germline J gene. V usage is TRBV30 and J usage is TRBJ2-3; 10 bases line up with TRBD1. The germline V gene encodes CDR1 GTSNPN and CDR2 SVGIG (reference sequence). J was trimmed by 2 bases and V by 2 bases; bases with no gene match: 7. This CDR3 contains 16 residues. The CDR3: CAWSPGQGPHTDTQYF. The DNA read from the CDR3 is TGTGCCTGGAGTCCGGGACAGGGGCCCCACACAGATACG.

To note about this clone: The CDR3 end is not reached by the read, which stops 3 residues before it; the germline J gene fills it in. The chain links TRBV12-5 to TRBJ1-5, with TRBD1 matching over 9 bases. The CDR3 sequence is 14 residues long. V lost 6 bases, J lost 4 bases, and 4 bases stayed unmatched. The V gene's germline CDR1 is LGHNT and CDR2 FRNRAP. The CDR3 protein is CASGLTGGNQPQHF. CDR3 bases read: TGTGCTAGTGGACTGACAGGGGGAAATCAGCCC.

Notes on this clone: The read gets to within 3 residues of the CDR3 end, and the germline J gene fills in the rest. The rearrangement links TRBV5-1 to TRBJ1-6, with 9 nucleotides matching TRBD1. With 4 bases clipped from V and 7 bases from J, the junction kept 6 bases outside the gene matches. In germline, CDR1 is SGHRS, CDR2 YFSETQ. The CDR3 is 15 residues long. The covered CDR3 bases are TGCGCCAGCAGCGATCCGGGACAGGGAAATTCACCC. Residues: CASSDPGQGNSP. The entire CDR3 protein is CASSDPGQGNSPLHF.

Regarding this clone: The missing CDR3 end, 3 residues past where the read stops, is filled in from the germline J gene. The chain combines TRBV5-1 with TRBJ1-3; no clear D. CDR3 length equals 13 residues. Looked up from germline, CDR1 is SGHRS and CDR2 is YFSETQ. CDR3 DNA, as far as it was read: TGCGCCAGCAGCTTGCAACTAGCGGGAGCC. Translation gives CASSLQLAGA. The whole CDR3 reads CASSLQLAGAIYF.

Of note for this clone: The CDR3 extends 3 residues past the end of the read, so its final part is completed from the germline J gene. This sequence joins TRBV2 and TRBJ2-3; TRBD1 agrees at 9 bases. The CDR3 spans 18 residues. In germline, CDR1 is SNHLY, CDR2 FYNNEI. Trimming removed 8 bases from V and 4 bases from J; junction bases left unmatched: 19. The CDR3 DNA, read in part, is TGTGCCAGCGGACGACTCAGACAGGGGGGATGGTTTCCAGATACG. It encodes CASGRLRQGGWFPDT. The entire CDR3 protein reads CASGRLRQGGWFPDTQYF.

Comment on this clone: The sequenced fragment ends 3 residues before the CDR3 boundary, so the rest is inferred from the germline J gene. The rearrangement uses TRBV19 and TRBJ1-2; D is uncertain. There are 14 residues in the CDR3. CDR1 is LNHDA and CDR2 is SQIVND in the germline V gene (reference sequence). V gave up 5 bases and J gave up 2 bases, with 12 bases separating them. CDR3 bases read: TGTGCCAGTAGTGGCCCACCCGAGAACTATGGC. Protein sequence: CASSGPPENYG. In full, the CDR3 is CASSGPPENYGYTF.

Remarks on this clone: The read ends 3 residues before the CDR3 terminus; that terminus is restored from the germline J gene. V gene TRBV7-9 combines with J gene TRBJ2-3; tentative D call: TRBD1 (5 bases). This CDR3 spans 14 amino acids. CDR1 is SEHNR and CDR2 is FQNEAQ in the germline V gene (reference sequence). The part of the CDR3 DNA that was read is TGTGCCAGCAGCTTAGGGTCGCAGGGTATGGCG. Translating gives CASSLGSQGMA. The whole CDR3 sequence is CASSLGSQGMAQYF.

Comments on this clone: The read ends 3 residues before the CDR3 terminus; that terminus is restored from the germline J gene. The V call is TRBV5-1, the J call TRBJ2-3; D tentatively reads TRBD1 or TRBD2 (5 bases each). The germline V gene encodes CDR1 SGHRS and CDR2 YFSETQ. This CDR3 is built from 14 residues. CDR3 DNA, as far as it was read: TGCGCCAGCAGCTTGGTGGTCCAAGGGGAGACG. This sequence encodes CASSLVVQGET. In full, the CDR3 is CASSLVVQGETQYF.

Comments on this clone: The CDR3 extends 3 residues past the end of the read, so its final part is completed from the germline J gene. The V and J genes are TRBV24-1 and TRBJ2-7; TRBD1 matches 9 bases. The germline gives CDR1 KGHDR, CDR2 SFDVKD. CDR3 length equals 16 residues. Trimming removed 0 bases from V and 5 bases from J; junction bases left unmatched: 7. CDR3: CATSDLGGTGSHEQYF. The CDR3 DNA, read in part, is TGTGCCACCAGTGATTTGGGGGGGACAGGGTCCCACGAG.

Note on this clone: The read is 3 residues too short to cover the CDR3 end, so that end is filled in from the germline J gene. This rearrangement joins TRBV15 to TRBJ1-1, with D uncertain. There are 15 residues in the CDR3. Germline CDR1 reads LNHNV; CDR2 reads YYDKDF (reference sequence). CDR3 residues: CATSRDLGRSREAFF. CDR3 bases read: TGTGCCACCAGCAGAGATCTCGGTCGGAGCAGGGAA.

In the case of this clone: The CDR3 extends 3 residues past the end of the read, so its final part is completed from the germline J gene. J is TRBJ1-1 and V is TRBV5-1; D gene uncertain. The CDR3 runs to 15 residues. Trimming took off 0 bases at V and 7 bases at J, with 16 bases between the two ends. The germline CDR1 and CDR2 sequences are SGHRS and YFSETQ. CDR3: CASSLASGRAVEAFF. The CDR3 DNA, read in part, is TGCGCCAGCAGCTTGGCTTCGGGGAGGGCAGTTGAA.

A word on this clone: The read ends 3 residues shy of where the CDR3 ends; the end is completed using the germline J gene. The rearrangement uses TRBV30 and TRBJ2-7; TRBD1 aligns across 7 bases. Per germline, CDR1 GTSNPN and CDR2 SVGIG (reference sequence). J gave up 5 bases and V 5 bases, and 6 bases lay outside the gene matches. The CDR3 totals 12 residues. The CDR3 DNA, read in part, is TGTGCCTGGGGAGTGACAGGGAACGAG. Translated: CAWGVTGNE. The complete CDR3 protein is CAWGVTGNEQYF.

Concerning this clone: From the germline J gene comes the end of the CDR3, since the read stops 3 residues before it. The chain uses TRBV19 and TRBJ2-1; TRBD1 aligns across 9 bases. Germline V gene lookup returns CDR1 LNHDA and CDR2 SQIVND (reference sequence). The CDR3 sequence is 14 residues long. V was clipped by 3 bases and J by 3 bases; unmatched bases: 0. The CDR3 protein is CASSMTGGYNEQFF. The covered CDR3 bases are TGTGCCAGTAGTATGACAGGGGGCTACAATGAG.

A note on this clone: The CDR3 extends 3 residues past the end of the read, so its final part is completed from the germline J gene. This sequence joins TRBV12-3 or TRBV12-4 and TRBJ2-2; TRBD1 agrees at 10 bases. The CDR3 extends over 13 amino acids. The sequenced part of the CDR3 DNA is TGTGCCAGCAGTCCGACAGGGGGCTTAAAG. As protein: CASSPTGGLK. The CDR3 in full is CASSPTGGLKLFF.

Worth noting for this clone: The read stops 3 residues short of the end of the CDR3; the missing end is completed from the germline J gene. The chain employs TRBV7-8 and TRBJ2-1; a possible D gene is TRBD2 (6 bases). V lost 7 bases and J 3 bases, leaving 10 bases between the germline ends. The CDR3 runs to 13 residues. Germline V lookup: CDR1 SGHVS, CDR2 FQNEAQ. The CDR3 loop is CASTLGGYNEQFF. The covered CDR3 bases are TGTGCCAGCACTTTGGGGGGCTACAATGAG.